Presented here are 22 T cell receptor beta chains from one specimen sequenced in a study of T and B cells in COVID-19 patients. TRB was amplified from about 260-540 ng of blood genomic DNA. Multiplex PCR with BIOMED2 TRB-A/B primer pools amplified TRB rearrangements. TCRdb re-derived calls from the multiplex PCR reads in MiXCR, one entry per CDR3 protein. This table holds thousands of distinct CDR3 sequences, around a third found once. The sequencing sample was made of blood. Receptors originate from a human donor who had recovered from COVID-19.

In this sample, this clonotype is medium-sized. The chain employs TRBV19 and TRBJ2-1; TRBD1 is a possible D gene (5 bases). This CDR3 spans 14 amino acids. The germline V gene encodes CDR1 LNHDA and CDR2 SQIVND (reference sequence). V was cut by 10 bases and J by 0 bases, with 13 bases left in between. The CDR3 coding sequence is TGTGCCACCGCAACCAGGGTCTCCTACAATGAGCAGTTCTTC. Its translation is CATATRVSYNEQFF. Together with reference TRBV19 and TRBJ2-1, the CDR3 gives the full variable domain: DGGITQSPKYLFRKEGQNVTLSCEQNLNHDAMYWYRQDPGQGLRLIYYSQIVNDFQKGDIAEGYSVSREKKESFPLTVTSAQKNPTAFYLCATATRVSYNEQFFGPGTRLTVL.

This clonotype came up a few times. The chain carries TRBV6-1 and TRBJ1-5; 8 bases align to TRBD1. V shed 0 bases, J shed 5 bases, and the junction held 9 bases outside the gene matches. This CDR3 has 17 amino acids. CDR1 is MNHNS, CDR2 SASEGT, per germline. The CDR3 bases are TGTGCCAGCAGTGAAGCAAGGGCAGGGGGCAGCTATCAGCCCCAGCATTTT. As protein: CASSEARAGGSYQPQHF.

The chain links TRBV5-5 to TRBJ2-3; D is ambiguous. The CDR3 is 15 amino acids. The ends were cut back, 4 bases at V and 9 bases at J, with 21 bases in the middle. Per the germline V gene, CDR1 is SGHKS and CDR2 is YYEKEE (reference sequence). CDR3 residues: CASSQDASTGSTQYF. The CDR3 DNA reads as TGTGCCAGCAGCCAAGATGCCTCCACGGGCTCGACGCAGTATTTT.

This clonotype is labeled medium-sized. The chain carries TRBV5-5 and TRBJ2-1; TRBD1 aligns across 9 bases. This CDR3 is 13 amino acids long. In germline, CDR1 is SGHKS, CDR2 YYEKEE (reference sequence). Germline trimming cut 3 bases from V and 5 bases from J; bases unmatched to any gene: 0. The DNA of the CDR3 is TGTGCCAGCAGCTGGACAGGGGACAATGAGCAGTTCTTC. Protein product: CASSWTGDNEQFF.

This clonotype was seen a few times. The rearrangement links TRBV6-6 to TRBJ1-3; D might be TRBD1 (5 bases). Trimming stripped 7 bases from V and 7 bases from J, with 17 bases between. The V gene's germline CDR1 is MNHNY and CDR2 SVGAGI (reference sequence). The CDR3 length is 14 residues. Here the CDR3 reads CASTPIRVSNTIYF. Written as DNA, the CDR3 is TGTGCCAGCACCCCCATCAGGGTGAGCAACACCATATATTTT.

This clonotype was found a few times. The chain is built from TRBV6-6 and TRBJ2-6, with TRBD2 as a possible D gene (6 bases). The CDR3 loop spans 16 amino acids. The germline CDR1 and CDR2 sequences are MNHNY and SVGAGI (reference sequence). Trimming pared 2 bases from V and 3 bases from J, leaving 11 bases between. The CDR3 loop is CASSYGGGFGANVLTF. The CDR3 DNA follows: TGTGCCAGCAGTTACGGTGGAGGGTTTGGGGCCAACGTCCTGACTTTC.

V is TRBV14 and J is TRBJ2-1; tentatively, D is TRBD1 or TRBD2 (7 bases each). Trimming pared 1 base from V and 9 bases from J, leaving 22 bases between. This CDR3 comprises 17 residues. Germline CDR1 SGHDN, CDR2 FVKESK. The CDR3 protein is CASSQGPLRGGDSEQFF. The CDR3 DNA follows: TGTGCCAGCAGCCAAGGACCTCTCAGGGGGGGTGACAGTGAGCAGTTCTTC.

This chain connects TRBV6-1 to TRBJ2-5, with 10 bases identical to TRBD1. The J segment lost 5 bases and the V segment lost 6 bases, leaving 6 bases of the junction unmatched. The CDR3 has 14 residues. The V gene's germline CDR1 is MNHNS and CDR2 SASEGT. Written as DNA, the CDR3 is TGTGCCAGCAGCCGGGACAGGGGTGGGGAGACCCAGTACTTC. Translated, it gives CASSRDRGGETQYF.

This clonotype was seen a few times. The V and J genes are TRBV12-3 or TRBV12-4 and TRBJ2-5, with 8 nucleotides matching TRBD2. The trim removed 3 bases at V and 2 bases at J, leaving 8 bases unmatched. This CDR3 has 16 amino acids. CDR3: CASSLVGSGKQETQYF. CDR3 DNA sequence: TGTGCCAGCAGTTTGGTGGGTAGCGGGAAACAAGAGACCCAGTACTTC.

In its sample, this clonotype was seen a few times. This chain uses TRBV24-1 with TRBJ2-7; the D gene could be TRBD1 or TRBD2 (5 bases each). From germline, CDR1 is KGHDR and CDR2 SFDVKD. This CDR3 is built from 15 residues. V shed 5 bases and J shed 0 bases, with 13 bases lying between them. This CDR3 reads CATSASGTSSYEQYF. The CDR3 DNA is TGTGCCACCAGTGCCTCGGGGACGAGCTCCTACGAGCAGTACTTC.

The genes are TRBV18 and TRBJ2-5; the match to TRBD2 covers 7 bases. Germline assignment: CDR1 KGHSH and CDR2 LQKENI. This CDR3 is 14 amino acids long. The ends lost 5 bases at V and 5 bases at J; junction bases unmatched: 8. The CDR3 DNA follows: TGTGCCAGCTCATCTCGGACTAGTCGGGAGACCCAGTACTTC. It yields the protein CASSSRTSRETQYF.

The CDR3 is CATSDSDPAGIQETQYF. The CDR3 DNA is TGTGCCACCAGTGATTCAGACCCAGCGGGGATCCAAGAGACCCAGTACTTC. The chain has TRBV24-1 and TRBJ2-5; TRBD2 matches 7 bases. The CDR3 loop spans 17 amino acids. The germline V gene encodes CDR1 KGHDR and CDR2 SFDVKD. Trimming cost V 2 bases and J 1 base; bases outside gene matches: 9.

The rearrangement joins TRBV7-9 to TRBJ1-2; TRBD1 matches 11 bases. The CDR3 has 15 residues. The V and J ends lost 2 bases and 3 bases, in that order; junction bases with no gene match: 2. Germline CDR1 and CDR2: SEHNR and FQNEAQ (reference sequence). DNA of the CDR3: TGTGCCAGCAGCTTAAGGACAGGGGGCGACTATGGCTACACCTTC. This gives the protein CASSLRTGGDYGYTF.

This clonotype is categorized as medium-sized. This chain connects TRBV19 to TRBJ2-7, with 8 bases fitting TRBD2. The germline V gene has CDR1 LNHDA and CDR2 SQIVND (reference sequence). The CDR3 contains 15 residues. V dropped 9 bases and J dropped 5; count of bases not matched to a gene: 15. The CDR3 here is CASTRGGTVLDEQYF. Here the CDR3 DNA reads TGTGCCAGCACCCGGGGGGGGACCGTCCTAGACGAGCAGTACTTC.

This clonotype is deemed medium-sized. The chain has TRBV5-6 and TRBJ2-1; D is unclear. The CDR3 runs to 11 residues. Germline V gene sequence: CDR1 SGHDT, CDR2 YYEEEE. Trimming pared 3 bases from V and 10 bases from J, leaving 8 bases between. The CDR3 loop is CASSWRTEQFF. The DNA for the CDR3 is TGTGCCAGCAGCTGGCGCACAGAGCAGTTCTTC. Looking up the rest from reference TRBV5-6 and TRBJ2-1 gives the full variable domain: DAGVTQSPTHLIKTRGQQVTLRCSPKSGHDTVSWYQQALGQGPQFIFQYYEEEERQRGNFPDRFSGHQFPNYSSELNVNALLLGDSALYLCASSWRTEQFFGPGTRLTVL.

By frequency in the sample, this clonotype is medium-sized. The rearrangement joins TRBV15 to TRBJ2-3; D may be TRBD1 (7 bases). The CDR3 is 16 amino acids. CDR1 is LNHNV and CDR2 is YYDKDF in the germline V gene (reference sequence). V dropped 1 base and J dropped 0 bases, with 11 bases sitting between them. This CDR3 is CATSRGQGGSTDTQYF. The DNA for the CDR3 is TGTGCCACCAGCAGAGGTCAGGGGGGAAGCACAGATACGCAGTATTTT.

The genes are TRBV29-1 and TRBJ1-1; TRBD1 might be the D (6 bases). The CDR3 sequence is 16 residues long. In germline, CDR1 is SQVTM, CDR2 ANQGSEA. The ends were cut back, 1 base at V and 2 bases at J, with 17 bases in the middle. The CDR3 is CSVEAFVSRGNTEAFF. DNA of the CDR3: TGCAGCGTTGAAGCCTTCGTAAGCAGGGGAAACACTGAAGCTTTCTTT. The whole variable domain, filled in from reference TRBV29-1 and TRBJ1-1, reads SAVISQKPSRDICQRGTSLTIQCQVDSQVTMMFWYRQQPGQSLTLIATANQGSEATYESGFVIDKFPISRPNLTFSTLTVSNMSPEDSSIYLCSVEAFVSRGNTEAFFGQGTRLTVV.

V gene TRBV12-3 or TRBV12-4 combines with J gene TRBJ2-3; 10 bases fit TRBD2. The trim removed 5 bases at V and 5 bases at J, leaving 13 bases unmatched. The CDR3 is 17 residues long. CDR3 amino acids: CASSVGGAGGREDTQYF. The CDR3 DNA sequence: TGTGCCAGCAGTGTCGGAGGAGCGGGGGGGCGGGAAGATACGCAGTATTTT.

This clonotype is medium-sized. CDR3 loop: CASSSRETQYF. In DNA form, the CDR3 reads TGTGCCAGCAGTTCGCGAGAGACCCAGTACTTC. J is TRBJ2-5 and V is TRBV6-5; D uncertain. Trimming took 4 bases from V and 4 from J, leaving 4 bases between them. This CDR3 spans 11 amino acids. The germline V gene encodes CDR1 MNHEY and CDR2 SVGAGI.

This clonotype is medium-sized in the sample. The CDR3 spells CASRQGQGQTGELFF. In nucleotides, the CDR3 is TGTGCCAGCAGGCAAGGACAGGGTCAGACCGGGGAGCTGTTTTTT. This chain connects TRBV27 to TRBJ2-2, with 8 bases fitting TRBD1. The CDR3 is 15 residues long. With V trimmed by 6 bases and J by 5 bases, 8 bases remained unmatched. From germline, CDR1 is MNHEY and CDR2 SMNVEV (reference sequence).

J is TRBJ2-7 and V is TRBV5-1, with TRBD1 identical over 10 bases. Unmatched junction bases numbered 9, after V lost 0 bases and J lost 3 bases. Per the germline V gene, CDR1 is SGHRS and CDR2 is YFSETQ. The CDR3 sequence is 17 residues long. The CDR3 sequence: CASSLAIRDRGLYEQYF. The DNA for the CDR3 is TGCGCCAGCAGCTTGGCCATCAGAGACAGGGGGCTCTACGAGCAGTACTTC.

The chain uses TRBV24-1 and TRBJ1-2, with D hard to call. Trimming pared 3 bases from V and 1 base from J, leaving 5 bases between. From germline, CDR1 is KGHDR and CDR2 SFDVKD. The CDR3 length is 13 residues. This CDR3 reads CATSDRSNYGYTF. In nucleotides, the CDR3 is TGTGCCACCAGTGATCGGAGTAACTATGGCTACACCTTC.